Detailed here is one T cell receptor beta chain. Antigen: not known. This CDR3 contains 15 residues. Per the germline V gene, CDR1 is MDHEN and CDR2 is SYDVKM. Trimming cost V 2 bases and J 6 bases, with 14 bases left between them. Profiling relied on immunoSEQ multiplex PCR, and the TCRdb table lists in-frame clones only, not all of them. The sample yields some 2,100,000 clones, around 93% seen once. Terminally differentiated effector memory CD45RA+ cells were excluded from the naive CD8 cells, which were CD45RO-negative and positively selected for CCR7. The sample belongs to a study of shared clonotypes between healthy human individuals. General study findings and limits: The study found lower generation probabilities in non-shared clonotypes than in those shared by all four donors.

The V and J genes are TRBV28 and TRBJ2-1, with D tentatively TRBD2 (6 bases). The receptor's source is a man younger than 35 in good health. Some clones in this sample may be carry-over from other donors' samples. Sequenced sample: naive CD8+ T cells from PBMCs. The CDR3 nucleotides are TGTGCCAGCAGTTTACCGGCCGGCGGGACCAATGAGCAGTTCTTC. Translation gives CASSLPAGGTNEQFF.